This T cell receptor (beta chain) was observed in a study of T cells in Graves' hyperthyroidism and ophthalmopathy. General study findings and limits: Separation of ophthalmopathy from stable hyperthyroidism was achieved by a 13 V-J model.

The CDR3 is 14 amino acids. The ends were cut back, 6 bases at V and 2 bases at J, with 14 bases in the middle. Germline V gene lookup returns CDR1 DFQATT and CDR2 SNEGSKA (reference sequence). In regard to this clonotype: Its specificity is not known.

Authors of the study amplified TCR beta CDR3 regions from RNA transcripts. Carried out on the TCR CDR3, a first-round RT-PCR used the HTBI primer set. MiXCR, run by TCRdb on the multiplex PCR reads, gives a single entry per CDR3 protein. The sample lists some 300,000 distinct CDR3 sequences, roughly 14% occurring once. Uncontrolled infection, other autoimmune disease, pregnancy or lactation led to exclusion. Sequences were obtained from blood. The chain uses TRBV20-1 and TRBJ2-1, with a weak D call TRBD2 (5 bases). The sequence derives from a woman in her thirties with Graves' hyperthyroidism that later progressed to Graves' ophthalmopathy. The CDR3 nucleotides read TGCAGTGCGTCTAGCATTCGAACCTACAATGAGCAGTTCTTC. Encoded protein: CSASSIRTYNEQFF.